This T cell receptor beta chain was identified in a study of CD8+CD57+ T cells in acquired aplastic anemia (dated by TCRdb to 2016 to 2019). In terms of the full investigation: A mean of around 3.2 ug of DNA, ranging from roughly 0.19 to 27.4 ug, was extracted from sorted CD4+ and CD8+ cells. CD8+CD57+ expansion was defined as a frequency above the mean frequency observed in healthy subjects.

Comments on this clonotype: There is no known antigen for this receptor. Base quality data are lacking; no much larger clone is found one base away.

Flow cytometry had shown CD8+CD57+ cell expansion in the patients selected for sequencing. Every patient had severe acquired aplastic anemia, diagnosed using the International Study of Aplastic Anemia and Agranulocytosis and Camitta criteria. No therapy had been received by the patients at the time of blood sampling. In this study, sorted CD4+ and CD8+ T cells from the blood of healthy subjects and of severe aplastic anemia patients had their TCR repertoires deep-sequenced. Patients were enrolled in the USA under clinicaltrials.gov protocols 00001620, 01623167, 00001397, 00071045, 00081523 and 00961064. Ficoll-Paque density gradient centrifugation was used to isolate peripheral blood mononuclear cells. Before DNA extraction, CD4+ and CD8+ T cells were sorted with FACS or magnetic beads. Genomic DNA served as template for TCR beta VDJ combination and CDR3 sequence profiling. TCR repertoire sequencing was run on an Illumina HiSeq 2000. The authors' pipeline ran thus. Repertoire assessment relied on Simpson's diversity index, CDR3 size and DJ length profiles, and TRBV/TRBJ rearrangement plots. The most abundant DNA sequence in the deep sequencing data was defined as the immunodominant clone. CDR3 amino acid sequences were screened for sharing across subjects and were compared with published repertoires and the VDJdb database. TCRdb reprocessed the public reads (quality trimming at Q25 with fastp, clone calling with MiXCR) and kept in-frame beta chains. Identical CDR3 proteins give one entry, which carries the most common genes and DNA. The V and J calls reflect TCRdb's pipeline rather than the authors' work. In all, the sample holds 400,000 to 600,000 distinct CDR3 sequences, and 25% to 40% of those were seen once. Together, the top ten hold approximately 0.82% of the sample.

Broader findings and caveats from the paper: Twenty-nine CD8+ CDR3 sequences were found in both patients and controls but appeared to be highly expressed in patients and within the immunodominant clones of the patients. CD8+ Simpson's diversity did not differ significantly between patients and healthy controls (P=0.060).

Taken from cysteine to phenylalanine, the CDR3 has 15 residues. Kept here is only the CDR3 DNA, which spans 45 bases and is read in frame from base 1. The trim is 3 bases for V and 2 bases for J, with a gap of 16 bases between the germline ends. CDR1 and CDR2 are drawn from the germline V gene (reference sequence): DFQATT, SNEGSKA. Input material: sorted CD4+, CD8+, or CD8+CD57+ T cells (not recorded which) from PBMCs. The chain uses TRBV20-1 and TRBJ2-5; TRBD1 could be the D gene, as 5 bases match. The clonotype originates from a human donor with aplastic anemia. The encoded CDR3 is CSARMTSGQQETQYF. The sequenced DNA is TGCAGTGCTAGGATGACTTCAGGGCAGCAAGAGACCCAGTACTTC.